The 30 T cell receptor beta chains reported below all come from one sample, sequenced in a study of shared clonotypes between healthy human individuals. The assay was immunoSEQ multiplex PCR, and TCRdb's table has in-frame clones only and misses some. The sample consists of about 2 million clones, just under 95% of them appearing once. Terminally differentiated effector memory CD45RA+ cells were excluded by CCR7 positive selection of CD45RO-negative cells. Sequencing used naive CD8+ T cells sorted from blood. The receptors come from a man aged 18 to 29 in good health.

The V gene is TRBV29-1, the J gene TRBJ2-7, with D possibly TRBD2 on 6 matching bases. This CDR3 spans 16 amino acids. Per the germline V gene, CDR1 is SQVTM and CDR2 is ANQGSEA. Trimming took off 1 base at V and 3 bases at J, with 19 bases between the two ends. CDR3 nucleotide sequence: TGCAGCGTTGAAGGCTGGCTCTCGGGCGGGAACTACGAGCAGTACTTC. It is translated as CSVEGWLSGGNYEQYF.

CDR3 protein: CASSPGLAGAQETQYF. CDR3 DNA: TGTGCCAGCAGTCCGGGACTAGCGGGAGCCCAAGAGACCCAGTACTTC. The chain joins TRBV2 to TRBJ2-5; 14 bases are shared with TRBD2. From germline, CDR1 is SNHLY and CDR2 FYNNEI. Trimming at V came to 5 bases and at J to 1 base, leaving 3 bases not matched to a gene. The CDR3 extends over 16 amino acids.

This clone occurred once. The chain employs TRBV27 and TRBJ2-1, with D possibly being TRBD2 (6 bases). This CDR3 region has 15 residues. With 3 bases removed from V and 2 bases from J, the gap between germline ends came to 11 bases. CDR1 MNHEY and CDR2 SMNVEV come from the germline V gene (reference sequence). CDR3 loop: CASSFGGIPYNEQFF. For the CDR3, the DNA is TGTGCCAGCAGTTTCGGCGGGATTCCCTACAATGAGCAGTTCTTC.

As to this clone: The same CDR3 is also encoded by other DNA sequences in this sample. The chain recombines TRBV7-9 with TRBJ1-1; D is unresolved. V dropped 5 bases and J dropped 3 bases, with 10 bases sitting between them. Germline V lookup: CDR1 SEHNR, CDR2 FQNEAQ (reference sequence). CDR3 size: 13 residues. The CDR3 DNA reads as TGTGCCAGCAGCCTGGTAGTAGACACTGAAGCTTTCTTT. Its protein is CASSLVVDTEAFF.

V gene TRBV11-2 combines with J gene TRBJ2-7; TRBD2 agrees at 7 bases. This CDR3 is 17 amino acids long. Germline CDR1 is SGHAT and CDR2 is FQNNGV. V shed 4 bases, J shed 3 bases, and the junction held 15 bases outside the gene matches. The CDR3 DNA reads as TGTGCCAGCAGCTGGACCGTTGGTGGGAGGGCCTACTACGAGCAGTACTTC. Protein: CASSWTVGGRAYYEQYF.

DNA of the CDR3: TGTGCCAGCAGTGCCTGGACTAGCGGGAGTAGTCTCTACGAGCAGTACTTC. This sequence encodes CASSAWTSGSSLYEQYF. The J gene is TRBJ2-7, the V gene TRBV27, with 13 positions matching TRBD2. CDR1 is MNHEY and CDR2 is SMNVEV in the germline V gene (reference sequence). V shed 5 bases and J 3 bases; nucleotides not matched to a gene: 10. CDR3 length: 17 residues.

This rearrangement joins TRBV5-1 to TRBJ1-1; the D gene is possibly TRBD1 (5 bases). This CDR3 spans 15 amino acids. V dropped 0 bases and J dropped 2 bases, with 11 bases sitting between them. Germline lookup yields CDR1 SGHRS and CDR2 YFSETQ. Here the CDR3 DNA reads TGCGCCAGCAGCTTGGCCGGGGGGATAAACACTGAAGCTTTCTTT. Protein product: CASSLAGGINTEAFF.

A note on this clone: This sample includes further DNA sequences coding for the same CDR3. This sequence joins TRBV2 and TRBJ2-7; D is ambiguous. The V gene's germline CDR1 is SNHLY and CDR2 FYNNEI. The CDR3 totals 12 residues. Deletions cut 3 bases from V and 3 bases from J, with 6 bases between. CDR3 in DNA: TGTGCCAGCAGTGACGGAGTCTACGAGCAGTACTTC. Amino acids: CASSDGVYEQYF.

This clone appeared a single time. The CDR3, as DNA: TGTGCCAGTAGTCCAGGCCAAGCCGGGAGGGAGGAGACCCAGTACTTC. It codes for CASSPGQAGREETQYF. This chain links TRBV19 with TRBJ2-5; 8 nucleotides align to TRBD2. The CDR3 is made up of 16 amino acids. Looked up from germline, CDR1 is LNHDA and CDR2 is SQIVND (reference sequence). V shed 5 bases, J shed 5 bases, and the junction held 13 bases outside the gene matches.

The chain uses TRBV7-6 and TRBJ2-5, with a possible D match to TRBD2 (5 bases). Germline V CDR1 and CDR2: SGHVS, FNYEAQ. This CDR3 contains 15 residues. The ends were cut back, 1 base at V and 2 bases at J, with 11 bases in the middle. CDR3 sequence reads: CASSLVRAQQETQYF. Here the CDR3 DNA reads TGTGCCAGCAGCTTAGTGCGGGCACAACAAGAGACCCAGTACTTC.

The gene calls are TRBV19 and TRBJ1-1, with unresolved D. Deletions cut 3 bases from V and 1 base from J, with 15 bases between. The CDR3 covers 16 residues. CDR1 and CDR2 from the germline V gene are LNHDA and SQIVND (reference sequence). CDR3 sequence (DNA): TGTGCCAGTAGTATTTTTAGTATGGAGGGGAACACTGAAGCTTTCTTT. It encodes CASSIFSMEGNTEAFF.

This rearrangement joins TRBV19 to TRBJ1-1; D is unresolved. Trimming pared 3 bases from V and 8 bases from J, leaving 10 bases between. Germline CDR1 and CDR2: LNHDA and SQIVND (reference sequence). This CDR3 has 12 amino acids. CDR3 coding DNA: TGTGCCAGTAGTATGGTATGGAACGAAGCTTTCTTT. Amino acids: CASSMVWNEAFF.

V usage is TRBV13 and J usage is TRBJ1-2; TRBD1 is a possible D gene (6 bases). CDR3 length equals 17 residues. Germline CDR1 PRHDT, CDR2 FYEKMQ (reference sequence). V was pared by 5 bases and J by 4 bases, with 23 bases between. The CDR3 DNA reads TGTGCCAGCAGCCAGCGAATTCAGGGGCTGGATGGCTATGGCTACACCTTC. It is translated as CASSQRIQGLDGYGYTF.

The chain joins TRBV4-1 to TRBJ1-2; D is undetermined. V shed 0 bases and J shed 8 bases, with 16 bases lying between them. Germline CDR1 MGHRA, CDR2 YSYEKL. The CDR3 is 15 residues long. The CDR3 coding sequence is TGCGCCAGCAGCCAAGAGTACTCATTGAAGGAAGGCTACACCTTC. Its translation: CASSQEYSLKEGYTF.

This clone has only one observation. The chain couples TRBV5-1 to TRBJ2-1; 11 bases map to TRBD2. This CDR3 spans 15 amino acids. Germline V gene sequence: CDR1 SGHRS, CDR2 YFSETQ. Trimming at V came to 4 bases and at J to 8 bases, leaving 8 bases not matched to a gene. The DNA for the CDR3 is TGCGCCAGCAGCCAGACTAGCGGGATCGTGGATGAGCAGTTCTTC. It translates to CASSQTSGIVDEQFF.

V usage is TRBV19 and J usage is TRBJ1-1; D is possibly TRBD1 (5 bases). CDR3 size: 13 residues. Per the germline V gene, CDR1 is LNHDA and CDR2 is SQIVND (reference sequence). The V end lost 8 bases, the J end lost 4 bases, and 14 bases lay between the germline ends. The CDR3 DNA reads TGTGCCAGTCGGAAGGGGCCGGTCACTGAAGCTTTCTTT. It translates to CASRKGPVTEAFF.

The J gene is TRBJ2-2, the V gene TRBV28; 9 bases are shared with TRBD1. The V and J ends lost 2 bases and 4 bases, in that order; junction bases with no gene match: 5. The CDR3 is 16 residues long. Germline V gene data show CDR1 as MDHEN and CDR2 as SYDVKM. The CDR3 region has the DNA TGTGCCAGCAGTTTAGGAACAGGGGGCCGCACCGGGGAGCTGTTTTTT. The encoded protein is CASSLGTGGRTGELFF. Full variable domain (missing parts from reference TRBV28 and TRBJ2-2): DVKVTQSSRYLVKRTGEKVFLECVQDMDHENMFWYRQDPGLGLRLIYFSYDVKMKEKGDIPEGYSVSREKKERFSLILESASTNQTSMYLCASSLGTGGRTGELFFGEGSRLTVL.

The V gene is TRBV13, the J gene TRBJ2-7; the D gene is possibly TRBD2 (5 bases). CDR3 size: 14 residues. V was cut by 5 bases and J by 4 bases, with 15 bases left in between. Looked up from germline, CDR1 is PRHDT and CDR2 is FYEKMQ (reference sequence). The CDR3, as DNA: TGTGCCAGCAGCCCCACCGGGAAAGAGTACGAGCAGTACTTC. This sequence encodes CASSPTGKEYEQYF. Using reference TRBV13 and TRBJ2-7 for the parts outside the CDR3, the full variable domain is AAGVIQSPRHLIKEKRETATLKCYPIPRHDTVYWYQQGPGQDPQFLISFYEKMQSDKGSIPDRFSAQQFSDYHSELNMSSLELGDSALYFCASSPTGKEYEQYFGPGTRLTVT.

This clone appeared a single time. The gene calls are TRBV13 and TRBJ2-5; the match to TRBD2 covers 11 bases. This CDR3 has 15 residues. Germline lookup yields CDR1 PRHDT and CDR2 FYEKMQ (reference sequence). Germline trimming cut 5 bases from V and 5 bases from J; bases unmatched to any gene: 7. CDR3 residues: CASSPGTSGWETQYF. The CDR3 coding sequence is TGTGCCAGCAGCCCAGGGACTAGCGGTTGGGAGACCCAGTACTTC.

This chain connects TRBV4-1 to TRBJ2-7; 8 nucleotides align to TRBD2. J lost 3 bases, V lost 2 bases, and 3 bases had no gene match. This CDR3 is built from 14 residues. Germline assignment: CDR1 MGHRA and CDR2 YSYEKL. In DNA, the CDR3 is TGCGCCAGCAGCCAAATAGCGGGGAACTACGAGCAGTACTTC. It specifies CASSQIAGNYEQYF.

DNA for the CDR3: TGCGCCAGCAGCCCGATGGGACAGGGGAACACTGAAGCTTTCTTT. Its translation is CASSPMGQGNTEAFF. The chain carries TRBV4-1 and TRBJ1-1; TRBD1 agrees at 9 bases. The CDR3 runs 15 residues. Losses at the gene ends were 4 bases for V and 1 base for J; bases not matched to a gene: 4. Germline V gene data show CDR1 as MGHRA and CDR2 as YSYEKL.

The chain joins TRBV6-1 to TRBJ2-7; D possibly corresponds to TRBD2 (5 bases). The V end was cut by 4 bases, the J end by 1 base, with 14 bases between. Germline values: CDR1 MNHNS, CDR2 SASEGT. The CDR3 runs 15 residues. The CDR3, as DNA: TGTGCCAGCAGTGCCCGGAGGAGTTTATCCTACGAGCAGTACTTC. Translated: CASSARRSLSYEQYF.

As regards this clone: In the same sample, other DNA sequences code for this CDR3. V gene TRBV27 combines with J gene TRBJ2-1; TRBD2 matches 8 bases. J was trimmed by 2 bases and V by 4 bases; bases with no gene match: 7. The germline gives CDR1 MNHEY, CDR2 SMNVEV (reference sequence). The CDR3 sequence is 16 residues long. For the CDR3, the DNA is TGTGCCAGCAGTTCCCTTGCGGGGGGTCCCTACAATGAGCAGTTCTTC. Translating it yields CASSSLAGGPYNEQFF.

The chain joins TRBV7-2 to TRBJ2-5; D perhaps matches TRBD2 (5 bases). The V and J ends lost 1 base and 3 bases respectively, with 9 bases between them. CDR3 length: 14 residues. Germline values: CDR1 SGHTA, CDR2 FQGNSA. The CDR3 reads CASSLEAAEETQYF. As DNA, the CDR3 is TGTGCCAGCAGCTTAGAGGCAGCGGAAGAGACCCAGTACTTC.

The chain has TRBV6-5 and TRBJ1-2, with 9 bases lining up with TRBD1. V lost 8 bases to trimming and J lost 4 bases; unmatched junction nucleotides: 11. This CDR3 spans 15 amino acids. CDR1 and CDR2 from the germline V gene are MNHEY and SVGAGI. This chain's CDR3 is CASYAPGTGIYGYTF. The DNA for the CDR3 is TGTGCCAGCTATGCTCCCGGGACAGGGATCTATGGCTACACCTTC.

J is TRBJ2-7 and V is TRBV7-8; 9 bases agree with TRBD2. The ends lost 1 base at V and 7 bases at J; junction bases unmatched: 8. Per the germline V gene, CDR1 is SGHVS and CDR2 is FQNEAQ. The CDR3 consists of 15 residues. The CDR3 DNA follows: TGTGCCAGCAGCTTAGACCCGGGACTAGCTCCGGAGCAGTACTTC. It codes for CASSLDPGLAPEQYF.

The J gene is TRBJ2-1, the V gene TRBV5-4; D not resolved. This CDR3 is 14 amino acids long. V gave up 0 bases and J gave up 0 bases, with 4 bases separating them. Per the germline V gene, CDR1 is SGHNT and CDR2 is YYREEE (reference sequence). The CDR3 bases are TGTGCCAGCAGCTTGGAAAGCTCCTACAATGAGCAGTTCTTC. Protein product: CASSLESSYNEQFF.

This chain uses TRBV29-1 with TRBJ2-1; the match to TRBD2 covers 7 bases. The CDR3 is 13 amino acids. The germline gives CDR1 SQVTM, CDR2 ANQGSEA. After removal of 7 bases from V and 6 bases from J, the junction contained 9 bases not matched to a gene. The CDR3 bases are TGCAGCGCCCCAGCGGGATGGGCCAATGAGCAGTTCTTC. Amino acid sequence: CSAPAGWANEQFF.

The rearrangement joins TRBV29-1 to TRBJ2-3; 8 nucleotides agree with TRBD2. Trimming cost V 3 bases and J 1 base; bases outside gene matches: 9. There are 16 residues in the CDR3. Germline CDR1 reads SQVTM; CDR2 reads ANQGSEA. CDR3 protein: CSVEGSGEGGTDTQYF. The CDR3 nucleotides read TGCAGCGTTGAGGGTAGCGGGGAAGGCGGCACAGATACGCAGTATTTT.

V usage is TRBV10-2 and J usage is TRBJ1-4, with D possibly matching TRBD1 (5 bases). With 3 bases removed from V and 8 bases from J, the gap between germline ends came to 19 bases. The CDR3 spans 16 residues. Germline V CDR1 and CDR2: WSHSY, SAAADI. CDR3 DNA: TGCGCCAGCAGTGACCCCGTGATGGGGGAAGGGGAAAAACTGTTTTTT. Translated: CASSDPVMGEGEKLFF.